The clone carrying this T cell receptor beta chain was seen a few times. The sample comes from a study of blood T cell repertoires in COVID-19. The CDR3 runs 15 residues. Germline-derived CDR1 and CDR2 are LGHDT and YNNKEL (reference sequence). V was pared by 2 bases and J by 2 bases, with 12 bases between. TCRdb's copy holds only in-frame clones and misses some; the assay was immunoSEQ multiplex PCR. This sample has some 190,000 clones, with 80% to 90% found just once. The TCR was taken from a man aged 25-45 years with acute or convalescent COVID-19. This chain uses TRBV3-1 (or the pseudogene TRBV3-2) with TRBJ1-2; TRBD1 is a possible D gene (5 bases). Input material: peripheral blood. The CDR3 coding sequence is TGTGCCAGCAGCCAACGAGACGGGGGAAACTATGGCTACACCTTC. Protein product: CASSQRDGGNYGYTF.